This entry describes one T cell receptor (beta chain). CDR1 is LNHDA, CDR2 SQIVND, per germline (reference sequence). This CDR3 contains 13 residues. V dropped 7 bases and J dropped 3 bases, with 12 bases sitting between them. These data originate in a study of cytomegalovirus exposure and HLA in healthy donors. PCR primers comprised 60 Vbeta and 13 Jbeta primers. Some clones are missing from TCRdb's copy, which holds only in-frame ones; the method was immunoSEQ multiplex PCR. This sample has around 160,000 clones; roughly 87% occur once, and the top ten carry 4.1%. The source is a man aged 50 to 60 in good health and CMV-seropositive. This chain uses TRBV19 with TRBJ1-1; D is unclear. Sequencing input: PBMCs. The chain's CDR3 is CASTGRVDTEAFF. Written as DNA, the CDR3 is TGTGCCAGTACTGGGCGGGTGGACACTGAAGCTTTCTTT.